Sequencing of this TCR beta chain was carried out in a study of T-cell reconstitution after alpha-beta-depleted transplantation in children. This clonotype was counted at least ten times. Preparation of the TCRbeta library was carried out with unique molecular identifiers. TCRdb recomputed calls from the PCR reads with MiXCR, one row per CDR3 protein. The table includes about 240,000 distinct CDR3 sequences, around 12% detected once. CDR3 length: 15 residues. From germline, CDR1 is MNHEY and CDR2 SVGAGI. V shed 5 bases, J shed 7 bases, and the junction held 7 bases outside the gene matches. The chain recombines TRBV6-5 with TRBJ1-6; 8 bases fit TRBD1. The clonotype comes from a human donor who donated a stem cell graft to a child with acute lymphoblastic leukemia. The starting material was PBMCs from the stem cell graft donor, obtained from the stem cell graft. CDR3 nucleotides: TGTGCCAGCAGTCCTACCCGGGACAGGAATTCACCCCTCCACTTT. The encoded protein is CASSPTRDRNSPLHF.